Following are 28 T cell receptor beta chains from one sample sequenced in a study of blood T cell repertoires in COVID-19. The table came from immunoSEQ multiplex PCR; TCRdb's copy has only in-frame clones and leaves some out. The table shows about 90,000 clones, with 70% to 90% occurring only once. The sequenced sample was peripheral blood. Every receptor here comes from a man in his forties or fifties with COVID-19, enrolled during active disease.

The chain joins TRBV5-1 to TRBJ2-1; tentatively, D is TRBD1 (6 bases). Germline CDR1 SGHRS, CDR2 YFSETQ. This CDR3 region has 16 residues. The germline V and J ends were trimmed by 4 bases and 4 bases, with 18 bases remaining between them. Here the CDR3 reads CASSRFGIGGYNEQFF. The CDR3 DNA reads as TGCGCCAGCAGCCGATTCGGTATAGGGGGTTACAATGAGCAGTTCTTC.

The rearrangement joins TRBV7-8 to TRBJ2-3, with 9 bases fitting TRBD2. Trimming cost V 0 bases and J 2 bases; bases outside gene matches: 9. The CDR3 totals 18 residues. The V gene's germline CDR1 is SGHVS and CDR2 FQNEAQ. CDR3 DNA sequence: TGTGCCAGCAGCTTAGCGCCGGCGGGGGGGCCGATCACAGATACGCAGTATTTT. Protein sequence: CASSLAPAGGPITDTQYF.

This clone was detected a few times. The rearrangement joins TRBV30 to TRBJ2-3; 7 nucleotides align to TRBD2. The germline V gene encodes CDR1 GTSNPN and CDR2 SVGIG (reference sequence). The V gene end was trimmed by 3 bases and the J gene end by 0 bases; junction bases not matched to a gene: 3. The CDR3 has 14 amino acids. CDR3 protein: CAWRGGTSTDTQYF. CDR3 in DNA: TGTGCCTGGAGGGGGGGGACTAGCACAGATACGCAGTATTTT.

The chain links TRBV9 to TRBJ1-2; 8 bases match TRBD1. CDR3 length: 14 residues. CDR1 SGDLS and CDR2 YYNGEE come from the germline V gene. Trimming at V came to 3 bases and at J to 8 bases, leaving 9 bases not matched to a gene. CDR3 loop: CASSEPGGARGYTF. The CDR3 DNA follows: TGTGCCAGCAGCGAACCAGGGGGCGCTCGGGGCTACACCTTC.

The chain employs TRBV29-1 and TRBJ2-2; tentatively, D is TRBD2 (5 bases). The germline V gene encodes CDR1 SQVTM and CDR2 ANQGSEA. This CDR3 is 14 amino acids long. V was cut by 3 bases and J by 4 bases, with 12 bases left in between. In DNA form, the CDR3 reads TGCAGCGTTGATTTTAGGGCGGGCACCGGGGAGCTGTTTTTT. Translation: CSVDFRAGTGELFF.

The V call is TRBV30, the J call TRBJ1-2, with D possibly matching TRBD1 (6 bases). Germline lookup yields CDR1 GTSNPN and CDR2 SVGIG (reference sequence). The CDR3 is 14 amino acids. Trimming cost V 0 bases and J 2 bases, with 10 bases left between them. The CDR3 DNA reads as TGTGCCTGGAGTGTTAATAGGGGGAACTATGGCTACACCTTC. Amino acids: CAWSVNRGNYGYTF.

The chain recombines TRBV18 with TRBJ2-3; TRBD1 might be the D (6 bases). Looked up from germline, CDR1 is KGHSH and CDR2 is LQKENI. The V end was cut by 0 bases, the J end by 4 bases, with 11 bases between. This CDR3 has 15 residues. Here the CDR3 reads CASSPPFEGADTQYF. Here the CDR3 DNA reads TGTGCCAGCTCACCACCGTTTGAGGGGGCAGATACGCAGTATTTT.

This clone has a single count. The chain is built from TRBV4-2 and TRBJ1-2, with D tentatively TRBD1 (6 bases). V dropped 3 bases and J dropped 9 bases, with 17 bases sitting between them. The CDR3 runs to 14 residues. In germline, CDR1 is LGHNA, CDR2 YNFKEQ. The CDR3 reads CASSQDPQTGSYTF. The DNA of the CDR3 is TGTGCCAGCAGCCAGGACCCACAAACAGGGAGCTACACCTTC.

The chain is built from TRBV7-9 and TRBJ2-5; a possible D gene is TRBD2 (6 bases). V lost 5 bases, J lost 5 bases, and 18 bases lay in between. CDR3 length equals 15 residues. Germline values: CDR1 SEHNR, CDR2 FQNEAQ (reference sequence). CDR3: CASSTGKAGRETQYF. DNA of the CDR3: TGTGCCAGCAGCACTGGGAAGGCAGGGAGGGAGACCCAGTACTTC.

The chain is built from TRBV4-3 and TRBJ2-3; 7 positions match TRBD1. The J segment lost 1 base and the V segment lost 8 bases, leaving 9 bases of the junction unmatched. The CDR3 loop spans 15 amino acids. The V gene's germline CDR1 is LGHNA and CDR2 YSLEER. As DNA, the CDR3 is TGCGCCAGCCGACCCGGGACAGAACGCACAGATACGCAGTATTTT. It specifies CASRPGTERTDTQYF.

Concerning this clone itself: The identical CDR3 is also encoded by other nucleotide sequences in the sample. The gene calls are TRBV7-2 and TRBJ2-5; 16 positions match TRBD2. The ends lost 3 bases at V and 2 bases at J; junction bases unmatched: 0. The CDR3 sequence is 16 residues long. CDR1 SGHTA and CDR2 FQGNSA come from the germline V gene. The CDR3 loop reads CASSLGLAGGQETQYF. CDR3 in DNA: TGTGCCAGCAGCTTGGGACTAGCGGGGGGGCAAGAGACCCAGTACTTC.

V usage is TRBV7-3 and J usage is TRBJ2-3; D unclear. Trimming took 5 bases from V and 4 from J, leaving 10 bases between them. The CDR3 totals 13 residues. Germline V gene sequence: CDR1 SGHTA, CDR2 FQGTGA. In nucleotides, the CDR3 is TGTGCCAGCAGCCCCCAAGCCCCAGATACGCAGTATTTT. Translated: CASSPQAPDTQYF.

This clone was found once. The chain recombines TRBV4-1 with TRBJ2-5; TRBD2 matches at 10 bases. CDR3 size: 15 residues. V lost 3 bases and J lost 13; bases outside the gene matches: 14. Germline lookup yields CDR1 MGHRA and CDR2 YSYEKL. As DNA, the CDR3 is TGCGCCAGCAGCCACTCTAGCGGGGGTCCCCGTGGGCCGTACTTC. Translation: CASSHSSGGPRGPYF.

In DNA form, the CDR3 reads TGCAGCGTTGATACAGGGAGCAATGAGCAGTTCTTC. It specifies CSVDTGSNEQFF. V usage is TRBV29-1 and J usage is TRBJ2-1; possible D gene TRBD1, 6 bases. CDR3 length equals 12 residues. Trimming took 3 bases from V and 6 from J, leaving 9 bases between them. Germline V CDR1 and CDR2: SQVTM, ANQGSEA.

The chain has TRBV4-3 and TRBJ1-4; weak D call: TRBD1 (6 bases). Per the germline V gene, CDR1 is LGHNA and CDR2 is YSLEER. The CDR3 consists of 16 residues. V lost 8 bases and J lost 0, with 16 bases in between. DNA for the CDR3: TGCGCCAGCGCCACCCTAGGGGGAGCAACTAATGAAAAACTGTTTTTT. Amino acid sequence: CASATLGGATNEKLFF.

The chain carries TRBV7-6 and TRBJ1-2; TRBD1 matches 9 bases. The CDR3 loop spans 15 amino acids. V lost 6 bases to trimming and J lost 2 bases; unmatched junction nucleotides: 7. Looked up from germline, CDR1 is SGHVS and CDR2 is FNYEAQ. CDR3 nucleotides: TGTGCCAGCAGTTTAATGACAGGGGGGAACTATGGCTACACCTTC. It codes for CASSLMTGGNYGYTF.

This clone was counted a few times. The DNA of the CDR3 is TGTGCCAGCAGTGAAGTTGAGTTTTCACCCCTCCACTTT. Its protein product is CASSEVEFSPLHF. The chain recombines TRBV6-1 with TRBJ1-6; D is unclear. The CDR3 is 13 residues long. V was pared by 1 base and J by 9 bases, with 7 bases between. CDR1 MNHNS and CDR2 SASEGT come from the germline V gene.

This chain joins TRBV6-5 and TRBJ2-5; D perhaps matches TRBD1 (6 bases). The V end was cut by 5 bases, the J end by 5 bases, with 15 bases between. The germline V gene has CDR1 MNHEY and CDR2 SVGAGI. CDR3 size: 14 residues. The CDR3: CASSLTGSAETQYF. The CDR3 nucleotides read TGTGCCAGCAGTCTGACAGGTTCGGCGGAGACCCAGTACTTC.

This chain uses TRBV24-1 with TRBJ1-2; D uncertain. Germline CDR1 is KGHDR and CDR2 is SFDVKD. V lost 12 bases to trimming and J lost 0 bases, with 10 bases between them. CDR3 length: 12 residues. The CDR3 here is CASSDSNYGYTF. The CDR3 region has the DNA TGTGCCTCTTCAGACTCTAACTATGGCTACACCTTC.

The chain is built from TRBV6-5 and TRBJ2-1; tentative D call: TRBD2 (5 bases). This CDR3 is built from 14 residues. Per germline, CDR1 MNHEY and CDR2 SVGAGI. V was clipped by 8 bases and J by 4 bases, with 15 bases between them. CDR3 DNA sequence: TGTGCCAGCTCGCAAATGGGAGAGTACAATGAGCAGTTCTTC. Encoded protein: CASSQMGEYNEQFF.

V is TRBV10-3 and J is TRBJ1-4; 9 nucleotides align to TRBD1. The CDR3 loop spans 11 amino acids. From germline, CDR1 is ENHRY and CDR2 SYGVKD. V dropped 10 bases and J dropped 11; count of bases not matched to a gene: 5. The CDR3 DNA reads as TGTGCCACACAGGGGGCGGATAAACTGTTTTTT. This encodes CATQGADKLFF.

The V gene is TRBV7-9, the J gene TRBJ2-2; TRBD1 aligns across 7 bases. CDR3 length: 14 residues. Trimming removed 1 base from V and 6 bases from J; junction bases left unmatched: 2. Germline-derived CDR1 and CDR2 are SEHNR and FQNEAQ (reference sequence). CDR3 loop: CASSLEGGPGELFF. In DNA form, the CDR3 reads TGTGCCAGCAGCTTAGAAGGGGGCCCCGGGGAGCTGTTTTTT. Filled out from reference TRBV7-9 and TRBJ2-2, the complete variable domain reads DTGVSQNPRHKITKRGQNVTFRCDPISEHNRLYWYRQTLGQGPEFLTYFQNEAQLEKSRLLSDRFSAERPKGSFSTLEIQRTEQGDSAMYLCASSLEGGPGELFFGEGSRLTVL.

V gene TRBV11-2 combines with J gene TRBJ1-4; D is unresolved. The germline V gene has CDR1 SGHAT and CDR2 FQNNGV. V lost 5 bases and J 8 bases, leaving 9 bases between the germline ends. The CDR3 is made up of 12 amino acids. The CDR3 loop reads CASSPGSEKLFF. Written as DNA, the CDR3 is TGTGCCAGCAGCCCGGGATCCGAAAAACTGTTTTTT.

This clone appeared once. V and J are TRBV3-1 (or the pseudogene TRBV3-2) and TRBJ2-7; 11 bases fit TRBD1. Germline V lookup: CDR1 LGHDT, CDR2 YNNKEL (reference sequence). The CDR3 contains 14 residues. The V segment lost 3 bases and the J segment 5 bases; nucleotides outside the gene matches: 3. The chain's CDR3 is CASSHRTGGDEQYF. The DNA for the CDR3 is TGTGCCAGCAGCCACAGGACAGGGGGCGACGAGCAGTACTTC.

V and J are TRBV30 and TRBJ2-3; 7 bases are shared with TRBD1. Trimming cost V 4 bases and J 3 bases; bases outside gene matches: 1. The CDR3 length is 12 residues. Germline lookup yields CDR1 GTSNPN and CDR2 SVGIG (reference sequence). The CDR3 spells CAWKTGTDTQYF. CDR3 coding DNA: TGTGCCTGGAAGACAGGGACAGATACGCAGTATTTT.

The CDR3 loop reads CASSSYPDTQYF. The CDR3 region has the DNA TGTGCCAGCAGCTCCTACCCAGATACGCAGTATTTT. The genes are TRBV7-2 and TRBJ2-3; no clear D gene. The V gene lost 4 bases and the J gene lost 4 bases, with 6 bases spanning the gap. Germline assignment: CDR1 SGHTA and CDR2 FQGNSA. The CDR3 is 12 amino acids. The full variable domain, rest sourced from reference TRBV7-2 and TRBJ2-3, is GAGVSQSPSNKVTEKGKDVELRCDPISGHTALYWYRQSLGQGLEFLIYFQGNSAPDKSGLPSDRFSAERTGGSVSTLTIQRTQQEDSAVYLCASSSYPDTQYFGPGTRLTVL.

The chain uses TRBV5-4 and TRBJ2-1; D perhaps matches TRBD2 (7 bases). The germline CDR1 and CDR2 sequences are SGHNT and YYREEE (reference sequence). V was trimmed by 3 bases and J by 0 bases, leaving 16 bases between them. The CDR3 runs to 17 residues. The CDR3 nucleotides read TGTGCCAGCAGCTCGGAGGCGGGGGCCTTCTCCTACAATGAGCAGTTCTTC. Protein product: CASSSEAGAFSYNEQFF.

The rearrangement uses TRBV3-1 (or the pseudogene TRBV3-2) and TRBJ2-3; 11 bases agree with TRBD2. CDR3 length: 15 amino acids. The V gene end was trimmed by 4 bases and the J gene end by 4 bases; junction bases not matched to a gene: 4. Germline V gives CDR1 LGHDT, CDR2 YNNKEL (reference sequence). The CDR3 coding sequence is TGTGCCAGCAGCCCGGGACTAGCGGCTCCAGATACGCAGTATTTT. This codes for CASSPGLAAPDTQYF.